Listed below are T cell receptor beta chains from one sample, sequenced in a study of early T cells in non-severe SARS-CoV-2 infection. MiXCR was run by TCRdb on the 5' RACE reads, yielding one entry per CDR3 protein. The table shows 70,000 to 80,000 distinct CDR3 sequences, with around an eighth occurring only once. The sample here was whole blood, taken at baseline. The receptor source for this set is an adult who was a healthcare worker with PCR-confirmed SARS-CoV-2 infection or an uninfected control (not recorded which). CDR3s include the opening cysteine and the closing phenylalanine or tryptophan. D genes are given only for firm matches.

V: TRBV6-2/TRBV6-3; J: TRBJ1-2; D: NA; CDR3: CASSYTTYGYTF
V: TRBV19; J: TRBJ1-2; D: NA; CDR3: CASSIREDYGYTF
V: TRBV20-1; J: TRBJ2-7; D: TRBD1; CDR3: CSAREGTGSYEQYF
V: TRBV7-6; J: TRBJ1-6; D: TRBD1; CDR3: CASSLDQQGRSPLHF
V: TRBV3-1; J: TRBJ1-6; D: NA; CDR3: CASSQGVSPNSPLHF
V: TRBV20-1; J: TRBJ1-1; D: NA; CDR3: CSATRSRTEAFF
V: TRBV7-3; J: TRBJ2-2; D: NA; CDR3: CASSLYVTGELFF
V: TRBV28; J: TRBJ2-3; D: NA; CDR3: CASSPLPGGLRVEYF
V: TRBV10-2; J: TRBJ1-2; D: NA; CDR3: CASSEGGTYGYTF
V: TRBV11-2; J: TRBJ2-1; D: TRBD2; CDR3: CASSSHSGATYNEQFF